The rows below give T cell receptor beta chains drawn from one sample of a study of siplizumab effects on memory and regulatory T cells. Produced via immunoSEQ multiplex PCR; TCRdb's table is partial and in-frame only. Counted here are approximately 98,000 clones, roughly 94% occurring once; the ten biggest clones make up about 1.5%. Specimen: non-Treg CD4+ T cells sorted from blood. These receptors all come from a human donor in good health. CDR3s include the opening cysteine and the closing phenylalanine or tryptophan. The D gene is left open where the match is weak. The size entry is marked missing in some rows and otherwise reads once, few, many or a size class.

CDR3 protein	CDR3 DNA	clone size	J gene	V gene	D gene
CSIQDRGRVREQYF	TGCAGCATCCAGGACAGGGGGCGCGTTCGCGAGCAGTACTTC	.	TRBJ2-7	TRBV29-1	TRBD1
CASSPWGQGWNEQFF	TGTGCCAGTAGCCCCTGGGGACAGGGATGGAATGAGCAGTTCTTC	.	TRBJ2-1	TRBV19	TRBD1
CASNQRLAGVMETQYF	TGCGCCAGCAACCAACGCCTAGCGGGAGTCATGGAGACCCAGTACTTC	.	TRBJ2-5	TRBV5-1	TRBD2
CASSKSWDRVTEGYTF	TGTGCCAGCAGCAAATCCTGGGACAGGGTGACGGAAGGCTACACCTTC	.	TRBJ1-2	TRBV21-1	.
CASSPPTGGSGEQYF	TGTGCCAGCTCACCACCCACGGGGGGCTCTGGCGAGCAGTACTTC	.	TRBJ2-7	TRBV18	.
CASSWDRGFNQPQHF	TGTGCCAGCAGTTGGGACAGGGGTTTCAATCAGCCCCAGCATTTT	.	TRBJ1-5	TRBV27	TRBD1
CASSLRQDTQYF	TGTGCCAGCAGTTTACGACAGGATACGCAGTATTTT	.	TRBJ2-3	TRBV28	.
CASQPQGTGELFF	TGTGCCAGCCAACCCCAGGGGACCGGGGAGCTGTTTTTT	.	TRBJ2-2	TRBV7-3	.
CASSPLTPALGPTSTDTQYF	TGCGCCAGCAGCCCACTTACACCGGCTCTAGGGCCGACAAGCACAGATACGCAGTATTTT	.	TRBJ2-3	TRBV5-1	.
CASSTTGGMNTQYF	TGTGCCAGCAGCACGACAGGGGGCATGAATACGCAGTATTTT	.	TRBJ2-3	TRBV6-6	TRBD1
CASSEGQTGELFF	TGTGCCAGCAGTGAGGGGCAGACCGGGGAGCTGTTTTTT	.	TRBJ2-2	TRBV2	.
CASSLGRTRGPRSYEQYF	TGTGCCAGCAGCTTAGGACGCACAAGGGGCCCACGCTCCTACGAGCAGTACTTC	.	TRBJ2-7	TRBV7-9	.
CASSWRGRGAFF	TGTGCCAGTAGTTGGCGAGGCAGGGGGGCTTTCTTT	.	TRBJ1-1	TRBV19	TRBD1
CASSSSRGRTDTQYF	TGCGCCAGCAGCTCATCCAGGGGGCGCACAGATACGCAGTATTTT	.	TRBJ2-3	TRBV5-1	TRBD1
CASSQAQNTDTQYF	TGCGCCAGCAGCCAGGCCCAGAACACAGATACGCAGTATTTT	.	TRBJ2-3	TRBV4-1	.
CASSFVDRVNNEQFF	TGTGCCAGCAGCTTTGTGGACAGGGTCAACAATGAGCAGTTCTTC	.	TRBJ2-1	TRBV7-9	TRBD1
CASSFRDTQYF	TGCGCCAGCAGCTTCCGGGATACGCAGTATTTT	.	TRBJ2-3	TRBV5-1	.
CASSLDPQGYGYTF	TGTGCCAGCAGCTTAGACCCTCAGGGTTATGGCTACACCTTC	.	TRBJ1-2	TRBV11-3	.
CASSTGDRKGGYTF	TGTGCCAGCAGTACCGGTGACAGGAAAGGGGGCTACACCTTC	.	TRBJ1-2	TRBV6-5	.
CASSLKVSTELAPLGGQFF	TGTGCCAGCAGCTTAAAGGTCTCGACGGAACTAGCCCCTCTAGGGGGGCAGTTCTTC	.	TRBJ2-1	TRBV7-3	.
CASSLARGFGSYNEQFF	TGTGCCAGCAGCTTAGCGAGGGGCTTTGGCTCCTACAATGAGCAGTTCTTC	few	TRBJ2-1	TRBV7-9	.
CASTPSARLDRDEQFF	TGCGCCAGCACCCCATCAGCGAGACTAGATCGCGATGAGCAGTTCTTC	.	TRBJ2-1	TRBV5-1	.
CASRSEQGNYGYTF	TGTGCCAGCCGATCTGAACAGGGGAACTATGGCTACACCTTC	.	TRBJ1-2	TRBV2	TRBD1
CASSPSLAGGRNEQFF	TGTGCCAGCAGCCCGTCCCTCGCGGGAGGGCGCAATGAGCAGTTCTTC	once	TRBJ2-1	TRBV11-3	TRBD2
CASRPGGRRPNYGYTF	TGTGCCAGCAGACCTGGGGGCAGGAGACCTAACTATGGCTACACCTTC	.	TRBJ1-2	TRBV28	.
CASSSKGGYQYNEQFF	TGTGCCAGCAGCTCGAAAGGGGGGTATCAGTACAATGAGCAGTTCTTC	.	TRBJ2-1	TRBV7-3	.
CASGLGLNTGELFF	TGTGCTAGTGGTTTAGGACTCAACACCGGGGAGCTGTTTTTT	.	TRBJ2-2	TRBV12-5	.
CASSRTGSSYNEQFF	TGCGCCAGCAGCCGGACAGGGAGCTCCTACAATGAGCAGTTCTTC	.	TRBJ2-1	TRBV5-1	TRBD1
CASSPSFSGLAYNEQFF	TGTGCCAGCAGCCCGTCGTTTTCGGGACTAGCGTACAATGAGCAGTTCTTC	.	TRBJ2-1	TRBV7-3	TRBD2
CASSLSGRGNEQYF	TGTGCCAGCAGTCTTAGCGGGAGAGGCAACGAGCAGTACTTC	once	TRBJ2-7	TRBV27	TRBD2
CAWSVRDGKSYEQYF	TGTGCCTGGAGTGTAAGGGACGGAAAATCCTACGAGCAGTACTTC	.	TRBJ2-7	TRBV30	.
CASSQPRTSGRAGELFF	TGCGCCAGCAGCCAACCGAGGACTAGCGGGAGAGCCGGGGAGCTGTTTTTT	.	TRBJ2-2	TRBV4-1	TRBD2